The 27 T cell receptor beta chains in this list originate from one sample, sequenced in a study of cytomegalovirus exposure and HLA in healthy donors. Some clones are missing from TCRdb's copy, which holds only in-frame ones; the method was immunoSEQ multiplex PCR. The table shows about 98,000 clones, with roughly 85% occurring only once. Sequencing was carried out using PBMCs. Receptors originate from a woman aged 25 to 39 in good health and CMV-seronegative.

The rearrangement links TRBV27 to TRBJ2-7; 8 nucleotides agree with TRBD1. CDR1 and CDR2 from the germline V gene are MNHEY and SMNVEV (reference sequence). With V trimmed by 5 bases and J by 6 bases, 15 bases remained unmatched. CDR3 size: 16 residues. CDR3 in amino acids: CASSPPTPRGLGEQYF. Here the CDR3 DNA reads TGTGCCAGCAGTCCCCCCACCCCCAGGGGGCTCGGCGAGCAGTACTTC.

The chain couples TRBV5-1 to TRBJ1-5, with D unclear. V was pared by 0 bases and J by 9 bases, with 25 bases between. Germline CDR1 is SGHRS and CDR2 is YFSETQ. The CDR3 sequence is 18 residues long. The CDR3 loop reads CASSLGSVGERFAWPQHF. The CDR3 bases are TGCGCCAGCAGCTTGGGGTCAGTCGGGGAACGCTTCGCATGGCCCCAGCATTTT.

The chain couples TRBV10-3 to TRBJ2-7, with D maybe TRBD1 (6 bases). The CDR3 spans 14 residues. CDR1 is ENHRY and CDR2 is SYGVKD in the germline V gene. V lost 3 bases, J lost 6 bases, and 15 bases lay in between. The DNA of the CDR3 is TGTGCCATCAGTGACCCAACAGGGAGAGTCGAGCAGTACTTC. Translation: CAISDPTGRVEQYF.

The chain couples TRBV29-1 to TRBJ1-1; maybe TRBD1 (6 bases). Germline V gene data show CDR1 as SQVTM and CDR2 as ANQGSEA. Trimming removed 6 bases at V and 1 base at J, with 15 bases between. This CDR3 spans 14 amino acids. The CDR3 DNA reads as TGCAGCGTCGGTAGGACAGAACAGAACACTGAAGCTTTCTTT. Translation gives CSVGRTEQNTEAFF.

Note on this clone: The junction departs from the called germline gene at one end, perhaps through a read error. The CDR3 protein is CASSLGGTINEQFF. Here the CDR3 DNA reads TGTGCCAGCAGCTTAGGCGGGACTATTAATGAACAGTTCTTC. The V and J genes are TRBV7-2 and TRBJ2-1; TRBD2 agrees at 7 bases. The CDR3 contains 14 residues. Germline-derived CDR1 and CDR2 are SGHTA and FQGNSA. Variable domain in full (rest from reference TRBV7-2 and TRBJ2-1): GAGVSQSPSNKVTEKGKDVELRCDPISGHTALYWYRQSLGQGLEFLIYFQGNSAPDKSGLPSDRFSAERTGGSVSTLTIQRTQQEDSAVYLCASSLGGTINEQFFGPGTRLTVL.

The rearrangement uses TRBV5-1 and TRBJ2-2, with 8 bases aligning to TRBD2. The junction had 9 bases not matched to a gene; V was cut back by 4 bases and J by 4 bases. The CDR3 runs to 16 residues. CDR1 and CDR2 from the germline V gene are SGHRS and YFSETQ. The CDR3 is CASSLPSGGGTGELFF. CDR3 sequence (DNA): TGCGCCAGCAGCCTTCCCAGCGGGGGAGGCACCGGGGAGCTGTTTTTT.

A single count supports this clone. The chain employs TRBV29-1 and TRBJ1-2; D remains ambiguous. V was pared by 4 bases and J by 2 bases, with 17 bases between. Germline assignment: CDR1 SQVTM and CDR2 ANQGSEA. The CDR3 has 15 residues. This chain's CDR3 is CSVVGGSPLNYGYTF. CDR3 sequence (DNA): TGCAGCGTTGTAGGCGGTTCTCCCTTGAACTATGGCTACACCTTC.

The chain links TRBV5-6 to TRBJ1-4, with TRBD1 matching 9 bases. Germline lookup yields CDR1 SGHDT and CDR2 YYEEEE. Losses at the gene ends were 5 bases for V and 5 bases for J; bases not matched to a gene: 7. The CDR3 extends over 15 amino acids. The CDR3 is CASRSAGTGNEKLFF. CDR3 in DNA: TGTGCCAGCAGGAGCGCCGGGACAGGGAATGAAAAACTGTTTTTT.

The chain recombines TRBV28 with TRBJ2-6; D uncertain. The germline V and J ends were trimmed by 5 bases and 4 bases, with 9 bases remaining between them. The CDR3 sequence is 14 residues long. Germline loops: CDR1 MDHEN, CDR2 SYDVKM. The CDR3 region is CASSPLAGANVLTF. For the CDR3, the DNA is TGTGCCAGCAGTCCCCTCGCGGGGGCCAACGTCCTGACTTTC.

As DNA, the CDR3 is TGTGCCAGCAGTTTGCGGGGCACAGATACGCAGTATTTT. This translates into CASSLRGTDTQYF. The rearrangement uses TRBV27 and TRBJ2-3, with D possibly being TRBD2 (5 bases). Between the trimmed V and J ends, which lost 3 bases and 1 base, there was a span of 5 bases. The germline V gene encodes CDR1 MNHEY and CDR2 SMNVEV (reference sequence). The CDR3 extends over 13 amino acids.

The V and J genes are TRBV5-6 and TRBJ2-1; D ambiguous. The CDR3 runs 12 residues. The germline V gene encodes CDR1 SGHDT and CDR2 YYEEEE. Trimming left V 5 bases short and J 5 bases short, with 8 bases between. The CDR3 nucleotides read TGTGCCAGCAGGGCCCTTCACAATGAGCAGTTCTTC. Residues: CASRALHNEQFF.

The rearrangement links TRBV9 to TRBJ1-4, with D possibly TRBD1 on 6 matching bases. The CDR3 contains 15 residues. Germline assignment: CDR1 SGDLS and CDR2 YYNGEE. Trimming pared 3 bases from V and 2 bases from J, leaving 11 bases between. The CDR3 loop is CASSGEDSTNEKLFF. The CDR3 nucleotides read TGTGCCAGCAGCGGTGAGGACAGCACTAATGAAAAACTGTTTTTT.

The chain couples TRBV2 to TRBJ2-5; D is possibly TRBD1 (6 bases). This CDR3 has 15 residues. The V end lost 3 bases, the J end lost 2 bases, and 13 bases lay between the germline ends. Germline lookup yields CDR1 SNHLY and CDR2 FYNNEI. The CDR3: CASSDRGQLQETQYF. The CDR3 bases are TGTGCCAGCAGTGATCGGGGACAACTGCAAGAGACCCAGTACTTC.

The rearrangement joins TRBV6-5 to TRBJ2-3; perhaps TRBD1 as D (5 bases). The V gene's germline CDR1 is MNHEY and CDR2 SVGAGI. The CDR3 is 14 residues long. Trimming took off 6 bases at V and 0 bases at J, with 10 bases between the two ends. The CDR3, as DNA: TGTGCCAGCAGGGACACGTCTAGCACAGATACGCAGTATTTT. Translated, it gives CASRDTSSTDTQYF.

This chain joins TRBV5-1 and TRBJ1-1; no clear D. Germline V gives CDR1 SGHRS, CDR2 YFSETQ. The ends were cut back, 4 bases at V and 4 bases at J, with 17 bases in the middle. CDR3 length: 15 amino acids. DNA for the CDR3: TGCGCCAGCAGCCCTTCGCCTGACTCACCCACTGAAGCTTTCTTT. Amino acid sequence: CASSPSPDSPTEAFF.

Of note for this clone: Different DNA sequences within this sample yield the same CDR3. The chain couples TRBV29-1 to TRBJ2-1, with 10 bases matching TRBD2. V dropped 2 bases and J dropped 1; count of bases not matched to a gene: 5. The CDR3 has 16 amino acids. The V gene's germline CDR1 is SQVTM and CDR2 ANQGSEA. Here the CDR3 reads CSVELAGVGSYNEQFF. CDR3 DNA sequence: TGCAGCGTTGAACTAGCGGGAGTAGGATCCTACAATGAGCAGTTCTTC.

CDR3 DNA sequence: TGTGCCAGCAGCCCCGGGAGGCGCTATGGCTACACCTTC. Translating gives CASSPGRRYGYTF. The chain has TRBV9 and TRBJ1-2, with no clear D. Germline V gives CDR1 SGDLS, CDR2 YYNGEE. The V and J ends lost 4 bases and 4 bases respectively, with 11 bases between them. The CDR3 sequence is 13 residues long.

As regards this clone: Other nucleotide sequences in the sample specify the same CDR3. The chain employs TRBV5-1 and TRBJ2-3; the D gene is possibly TRBD2 (5 bases). V gave up 3 bases and J gave up 0 bases, with 11 bases separating them. Germline values: CDR1 SGHRS, CDR2 YFSETQ. The length of the CDR3 is 15 residues. The CDR3 here is CASSSSGASTDTQYF. Written as DNA, the CDR3 is TGCGCCAGCAGCTCCAGCGGAGCCAGCACAGATACGCAGTATTTT.

Comment on this clone: At one end the junction does not follow the germline gene, possibly because of a read error. V and J are TRBV5-1 and TRBJ1-6; D unresolved. The CDR3 runs to 15 residues. Per germline, CDR1 SGHRS and CDR2 YFSETQ. In DNA, the CDR3 is TGCGCCAGCGGCTTCAGCGGGGTTAAAGATTCACCCCTCCACTTT. Amino acid sequence: CASGFSGVKDSPLHF.

The V and J genes are TRBV2 and TRBJ1-4; 11 positions match TRBD1. With V trimmed by 6 bases and J by 5 bases, 8 bases remained unmatched. There are 16 residues in the CDR3. CDR1 is SNHLY and CDR2 is FYNNEI in the germline V gene. Here the CDR3 reads CASSWGQGGSNEKLFF. The CDR3 DNA sequence: TGTGCCAGCAGCTGGGGACAGGGGGGATCGAATGAAAAACTGTTTTTT.

This clone was seen only once. This CDR3 reads CASSFVRDKLHTQYF. Here the CDR3 DNA reads TGTGCCAGCAGCTTCGTGAGGGACAAGTTGCATACGCAGTATTTT. The chain is built from TRBV7-9 and TRBJ2-3, with D possibly matching TRBD1 (6 bases). This CDR3 is built from 15 residues. V shed 3 bases and J shed 7 bases, with 17 bases lying between them. In germline, CDR1 is SEHNR, CDR2 FQNEAQ (reference sequence).

The CDR3: CSVDGGMETQYF. The DNA for the CDR3 is TGCAGCGTTGACGGGGGTATGGAGACCCAGTACTTC. The rearrangement joins TRBV29-1 to TRBJ2-5, with D possibly being TRBD2 (6 bases). V was trimmed by 3 bases and J by 5 bases, leaving 10 bases between them. CDR3 length equals 12 residues. Germline loops: CDR1 SQVTM, CDR2 ANQGSEA.

V usage is TRBV2 and J usage is TRBJ1-6, with unresolved D. The CDR3 sequence is 14 residues long. The germline V and J ends were trimmed by 6 bases and 10 bases, with 16 bases remaining between them. Germline CDR1 and CDR2: SNHLY and FYNNEI. CDR3 sequence reads: CASRGSGVGSPLHF. The CDR3 coding sequence is TGTGCCAGCAGAGGTTCGGGTGTAGGCTCACCCCTCCACTTT.

The J gene is TRBJ2-7, the V gene TRBV6-5; D might be TRBD2 (6 bases). Per germline, CDR1 MNHEY and CDR2 SVGAGI. The ends were cut back, 0 bases at V and 5 bases at J, with 17 bases in the middle. The CDR3 totals 16 residues. CDR3 sequence: CASSYSSTGVGNEQYF. CDR3 bases: TGTGCCAGCAGTTACTCGTCGACGGGAGTTGGTAACGAGCAGTACTTC.

This chain uses TRBV6-5 with TRBJ2-7; the match to TRBD1 covers 9 bases. Germline V gene lookup returns CDR1 MNHEY and CDR2 SVGAGI. With V trimmed by 8 bases and J by 4 bases, 9 bases remained unmatched. The CDR3 is 14 amino acids. CDR3 sequence (DNA): TGTGCCAGCCGCCCCCGGACAGGGGAGTACGAGCAGTACTTC. Residues: CASRPRTGEYEQYF.

A word on this clone: Other DNA sequences in the sample encode the same CDR3. V and J are TRBV7-9 and TRBJ2-5; TRBD2 matches 8 bases. The length of the CDR3 is 13 residues. The V gene's germline CDR1 is SEHNR and CDR2 FQNEAQ (reference sequence). Unmatched junction bases numbered 5, after V lost 8 bases and J lost 3 bases. CDR3 protein: CASGRGGEETQYF. The CDR3 DNA reads TGTGCCAGCGGCCGGGGGGGGGAAGAGACCCAGTACTTC.

The chain combines TRBV19 with TRBJ1-3; 9 bases match TRBD1. The CDR3 runs to 15 residues. CDR1 and CDR2 (germline): LNHDA, SQIVND (reference sequence). The trim removed 3 bases at V and 7 bases at J, leaving 7 bases unmatched. For the CDR3, the DNA is TGTGCCAGTAGTATTACAGGGGGCGGCCGCAACACCATATATTTT. Translated, it gives CASSITGGGRNTIYF.